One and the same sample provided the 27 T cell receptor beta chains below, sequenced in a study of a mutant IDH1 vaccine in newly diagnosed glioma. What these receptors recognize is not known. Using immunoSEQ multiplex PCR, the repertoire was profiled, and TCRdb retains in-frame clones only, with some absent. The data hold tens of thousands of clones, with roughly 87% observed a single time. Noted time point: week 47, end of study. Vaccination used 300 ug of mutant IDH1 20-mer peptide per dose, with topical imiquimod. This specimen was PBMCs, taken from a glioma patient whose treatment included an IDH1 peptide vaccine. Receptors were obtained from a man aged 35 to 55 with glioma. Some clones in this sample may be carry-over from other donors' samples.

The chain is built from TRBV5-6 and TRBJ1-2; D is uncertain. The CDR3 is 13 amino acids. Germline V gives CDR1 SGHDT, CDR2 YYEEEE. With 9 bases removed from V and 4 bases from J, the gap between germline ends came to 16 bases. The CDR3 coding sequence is TGTGCCACCTCTTCGGTCGGACTCTATGGCTACACCTTC. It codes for CATSSVGLYGYTF.

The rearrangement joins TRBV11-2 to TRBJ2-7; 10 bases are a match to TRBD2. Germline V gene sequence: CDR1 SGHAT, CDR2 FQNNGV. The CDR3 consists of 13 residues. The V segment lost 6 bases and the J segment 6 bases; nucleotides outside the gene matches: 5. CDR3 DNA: TGTGCCAGCAGTCCCCTAGCGGGGGCCGAGCAGTACTTC. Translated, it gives CASSPLAGAEQYF.

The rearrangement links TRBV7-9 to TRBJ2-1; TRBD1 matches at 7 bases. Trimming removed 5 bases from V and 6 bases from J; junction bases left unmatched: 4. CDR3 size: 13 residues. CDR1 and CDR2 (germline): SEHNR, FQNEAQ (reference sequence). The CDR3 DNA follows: TGTGCCAGCAGCACCGGGACAGCCAATGAGCAGTTCTTC. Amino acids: CASSTGTANEQFF. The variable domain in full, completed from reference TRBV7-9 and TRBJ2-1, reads DTGVSQNPRHKITKRGQNVTFRCDPISEHNRLYWYRQTLGQGPEFLTYFQNEAQLEKSRLLSDRFSAERPKGSFSTLEIQRTEQGDSAMYLCASSTGTANEQFFGPGTRLTVL.

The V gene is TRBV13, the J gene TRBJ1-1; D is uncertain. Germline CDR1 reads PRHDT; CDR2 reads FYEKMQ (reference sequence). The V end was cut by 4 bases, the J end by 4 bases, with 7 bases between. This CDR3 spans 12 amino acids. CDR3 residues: CASSWGGTEAFF. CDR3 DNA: TGTGCCAGCAGCTGGGGAGGCACTGAAGCTTTCTTT.

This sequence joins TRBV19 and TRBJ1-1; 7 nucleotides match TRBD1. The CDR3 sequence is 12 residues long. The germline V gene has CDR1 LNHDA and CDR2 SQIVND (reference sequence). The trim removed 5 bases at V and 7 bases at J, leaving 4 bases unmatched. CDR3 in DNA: TGTGCCAGTAGTCCTTGGGACAGTGAAGCTTTCTTT. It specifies CASSPWDSEAFF.

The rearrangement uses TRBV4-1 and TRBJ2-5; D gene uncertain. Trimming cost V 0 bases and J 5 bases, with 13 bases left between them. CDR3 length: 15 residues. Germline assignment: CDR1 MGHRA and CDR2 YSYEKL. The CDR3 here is CASSQDLLVWETQYF. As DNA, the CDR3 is TGCGCCAGCAGCCAAGACCTCCTAGTTTGGGAGACCCAGTACTTC.

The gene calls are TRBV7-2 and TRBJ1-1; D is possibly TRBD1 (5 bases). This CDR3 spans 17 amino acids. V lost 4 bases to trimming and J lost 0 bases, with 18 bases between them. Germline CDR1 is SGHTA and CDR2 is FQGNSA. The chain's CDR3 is CASSSGAGRGLNTEAFF. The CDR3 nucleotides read TGTGCCAGCAGCTCCGGAGCGGGTAGGGGACTGAACACTGAAGCTTTCTTT.

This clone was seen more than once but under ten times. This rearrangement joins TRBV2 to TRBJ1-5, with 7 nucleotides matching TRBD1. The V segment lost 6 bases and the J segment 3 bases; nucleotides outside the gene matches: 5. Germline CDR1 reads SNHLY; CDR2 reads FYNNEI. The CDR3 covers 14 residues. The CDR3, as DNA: TGTGCCAGCAGCCCGACAGGGACCAATCAGCCCCAGCATTTT. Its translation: CASSPTGTNQPQHF.

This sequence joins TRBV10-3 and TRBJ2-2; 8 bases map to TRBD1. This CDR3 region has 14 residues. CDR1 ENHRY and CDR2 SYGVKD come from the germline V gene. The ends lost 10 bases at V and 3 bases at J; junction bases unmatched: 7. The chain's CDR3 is CATSGGRDTGELFF. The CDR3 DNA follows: TGTGCCACTTCAGGGGGCCGGGACACCGGGGAGCTGTTTTTT.

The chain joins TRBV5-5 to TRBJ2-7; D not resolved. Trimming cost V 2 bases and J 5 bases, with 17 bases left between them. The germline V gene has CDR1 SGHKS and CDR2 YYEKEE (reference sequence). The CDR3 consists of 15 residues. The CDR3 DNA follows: TGTGCCAGCAGCTTTTTGGTCACCCAGACCCACGAGCAGTACTTC. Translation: CASSFLVTQTHEQYF.

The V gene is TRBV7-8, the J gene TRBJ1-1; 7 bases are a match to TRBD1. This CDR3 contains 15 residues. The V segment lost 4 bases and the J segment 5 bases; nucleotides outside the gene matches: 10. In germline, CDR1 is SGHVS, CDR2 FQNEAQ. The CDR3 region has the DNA TGTGCCAGCAGCTCCCTGACAGGGAGAGGGACTGAAGCTTTCTTT. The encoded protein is CASSSLTGRGTEAFF.

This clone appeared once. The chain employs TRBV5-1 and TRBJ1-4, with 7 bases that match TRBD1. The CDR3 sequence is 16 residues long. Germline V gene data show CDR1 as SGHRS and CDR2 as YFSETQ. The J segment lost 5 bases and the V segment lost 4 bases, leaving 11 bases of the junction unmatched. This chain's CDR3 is CASSAAPGGANEKLFF. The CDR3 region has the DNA TGCGCCAGCAGCGCCGCCCCAGGGGGGGCAAATGAAAAACTGTTTTTT. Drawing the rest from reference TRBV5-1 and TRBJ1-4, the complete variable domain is KAGVTQTPRYLIKTRGQQVTLSCSPISGHRSVSWYQQTPGQGLQFLFEYFSETQRNKGNFPGRFSGRQFSNSRSEMNVSTLELGDSALYLCASSAAPGGANEKLFFGSGTQLSVL.

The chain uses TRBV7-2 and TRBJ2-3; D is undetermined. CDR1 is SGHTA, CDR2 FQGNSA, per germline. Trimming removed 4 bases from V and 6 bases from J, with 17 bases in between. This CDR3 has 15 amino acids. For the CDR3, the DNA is TGTGCCAGCAGCTGGCTAACCCTCTTTCGGGATACGCAGTATTTT. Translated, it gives CASSWLTLFRDTQYF.

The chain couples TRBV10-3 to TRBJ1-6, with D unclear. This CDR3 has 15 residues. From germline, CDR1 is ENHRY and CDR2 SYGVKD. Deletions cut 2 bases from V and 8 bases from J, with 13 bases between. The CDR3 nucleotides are TGTGCCATCAGTGAGGTCCGGGTGCAGGATTCACCCCTCCACTTT. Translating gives CAISEVRVQDSPLHF.

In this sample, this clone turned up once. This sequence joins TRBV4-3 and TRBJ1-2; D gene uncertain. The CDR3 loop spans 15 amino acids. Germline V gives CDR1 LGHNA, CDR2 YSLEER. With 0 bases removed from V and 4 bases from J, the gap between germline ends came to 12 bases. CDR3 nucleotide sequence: TGCGCCAGCAGCCAAGATCTATCAGGCGGCTATGGCTACACCTTC. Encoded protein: CASSQDLSGGYGYTF.

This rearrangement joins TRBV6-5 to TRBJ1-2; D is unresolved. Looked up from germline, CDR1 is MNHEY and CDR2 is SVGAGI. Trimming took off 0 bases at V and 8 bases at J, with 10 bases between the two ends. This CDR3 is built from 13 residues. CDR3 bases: TGTGCCAGCAGTTACTCGGGCCCCGAGGGCTACACCTTC. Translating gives CASSYSGPEGYTF.

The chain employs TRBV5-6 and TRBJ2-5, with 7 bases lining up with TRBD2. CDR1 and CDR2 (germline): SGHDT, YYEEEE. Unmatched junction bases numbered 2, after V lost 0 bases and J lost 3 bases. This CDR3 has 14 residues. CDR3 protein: CASSLAGTKETQYF. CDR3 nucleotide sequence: TGTGCCAGCAGCTTGGCCGGGACTAAAGAGACCCAGTACTTC.

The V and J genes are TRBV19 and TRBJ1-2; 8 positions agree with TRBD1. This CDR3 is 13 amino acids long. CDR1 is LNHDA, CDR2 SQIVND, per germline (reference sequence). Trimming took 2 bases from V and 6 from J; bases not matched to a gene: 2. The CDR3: CASSIKDRDGYTF. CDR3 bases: TGTGCCAGTAGTATAAAGGACAGGGATGGCTACACCTTC.

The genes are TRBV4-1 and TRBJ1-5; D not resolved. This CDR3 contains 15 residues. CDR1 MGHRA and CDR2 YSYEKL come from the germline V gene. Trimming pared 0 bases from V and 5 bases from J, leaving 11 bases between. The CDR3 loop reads CASSQDGADYQPQHF. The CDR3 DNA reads TGCGCCAGCAGCCAAGATGGCGCCGACTATCAGCCCCAGCATTTT.

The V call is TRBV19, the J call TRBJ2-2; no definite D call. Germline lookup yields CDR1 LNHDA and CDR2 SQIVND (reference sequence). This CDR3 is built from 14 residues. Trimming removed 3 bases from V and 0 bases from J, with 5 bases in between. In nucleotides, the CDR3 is TGTGCCAGTAGTATTGCCTCGAACACCGGGGAGCTGTTTTTT. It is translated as CASSIASNTGELFF.

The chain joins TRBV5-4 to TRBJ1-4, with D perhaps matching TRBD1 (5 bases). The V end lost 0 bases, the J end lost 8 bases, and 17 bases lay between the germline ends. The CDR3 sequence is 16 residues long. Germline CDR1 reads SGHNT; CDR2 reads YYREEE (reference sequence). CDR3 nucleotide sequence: TGTGCCAGCAGCTTGGGCCGGGACTCCAAGTTAGAAAAACTGTTTTTT. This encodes CASSLGRDSKLEKLFF.

CDR3 DNA sequence: TGTGCCAGCAGTTACTTTGGAAGGAAAGCTTTCTTT. Amino acid sequence: CASSYFGRKAFF. The V gene is TRBV6-5, the J gene TRBJ1-1; D is unresolved. CDR1 MNHEY and CDR2 SVGAGI come from the germline V gene. This CDR3 has 12 residues. Trimming took off 1 base at V and 9 bases at J, with 9 bases between the two ends.

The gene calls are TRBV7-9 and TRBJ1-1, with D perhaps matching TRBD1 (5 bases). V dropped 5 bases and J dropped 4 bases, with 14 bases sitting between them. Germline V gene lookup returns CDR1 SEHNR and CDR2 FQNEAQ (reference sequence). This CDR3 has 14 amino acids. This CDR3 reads CASSPPTGGTEAFF. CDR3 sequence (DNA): TGTGCCAGCAGCCCGCCCACAGGTGGCACTGAAGCTTTCTTT.

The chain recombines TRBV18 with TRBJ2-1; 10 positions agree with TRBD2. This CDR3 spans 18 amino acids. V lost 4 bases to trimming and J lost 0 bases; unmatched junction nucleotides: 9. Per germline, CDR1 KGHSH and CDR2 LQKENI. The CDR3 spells CASSLTSGATHSYNEQFF. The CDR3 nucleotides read TGTGCCAGCTCACTTACTAGCGGGGCCACCCACTCCTACAATGAGCAGTTCTTC.

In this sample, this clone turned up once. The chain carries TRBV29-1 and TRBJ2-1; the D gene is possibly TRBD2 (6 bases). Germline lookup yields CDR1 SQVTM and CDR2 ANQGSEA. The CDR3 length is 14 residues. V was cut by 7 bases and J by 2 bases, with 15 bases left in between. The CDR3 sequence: CSADGGATYNEQFF. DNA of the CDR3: TGCAGCGCCGATGGAGGGGCGACCTACAATGAGCAGTTCTTC.

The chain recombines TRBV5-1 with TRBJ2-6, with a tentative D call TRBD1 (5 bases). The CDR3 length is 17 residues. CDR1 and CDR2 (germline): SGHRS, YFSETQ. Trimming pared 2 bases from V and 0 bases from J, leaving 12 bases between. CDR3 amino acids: CASSLQVTASGANVLTF. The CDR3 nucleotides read TGCGCCAGCAGCTTACAGGTAACAGCCTCTGGGGCCAACGTCCTGACTTTC. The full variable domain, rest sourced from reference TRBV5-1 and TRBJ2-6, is KAGVTQTPRYLIKTRGQQVTLSCSPISGHRSVSWYQQTPGQGLQFLFEYFSETQRNKGNFPGRFSGRQFSNSRSEMNVSTLELGDSALYLCASSLQVTASGANVLTFGAGSRLTVL.

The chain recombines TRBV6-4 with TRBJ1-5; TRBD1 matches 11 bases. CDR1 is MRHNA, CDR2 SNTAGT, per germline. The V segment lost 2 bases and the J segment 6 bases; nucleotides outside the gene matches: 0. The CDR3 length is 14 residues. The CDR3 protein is CASSDGTGGQPQHF. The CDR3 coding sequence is TGTGCCAGCAGTGACGGGACAGGGGGTCAGCCCCAGCATTTT.